Presented here are 20 T cell receptor beta chains from one specimen sequenced in a study of cytomegalovirus exposure and HLA in healthy donors. Amplification used 60 Vbeta primers and 13 Jbeta primers. Assay used: immunoSEQ multiplex PCR; TCRdb lists only in-frame clones, some missing. The sample contains roughly 120,000 clones, roughly 69% of which appear only once. The specimen was PBMCs. These receptors were collected from a woman aged 70-85 years in good health and CMV-seropositive.

The rearrangement uses TRBV2 and TRBJ1-6, with 7 bases aligning to TRBD1. CDR3 size: 13 residues. The V gene's germline CDR1 is SNHLY and CDR2 FYNNEI. Losses at the gene ends were 6 bases for V and 13 bases for J; bases not matched to a gene: 9. The CDR3 sequence: CASRGGQTWPLHF. Here the CDR3 DNA reads TGTGCCAGCAGGGGGGGACAGACCTGGCCCCTCCACTTT.

The CDR3 is CASSLVDSSYEQYF. For the CDR3, the DNA is TGTGCCAGCAGCTTAGTAGATAGCTCCTACGAGCAGTACTTC. The chain employs TRBV7-8 and TRBJ2-7, with D unresolved. CDR1 is SGHVS, CDR2 FQNEAQ, per germline. V was trimmed by 1 base and J by 0 bases, leaving 7 bases between them. This CDR3 is 14 amino acids long.

CDR3 bases: TGTGCCAGCAGCCAAGACAGGGGGTACTACAATGAGCAGTTCTTC. This codes for CASSQDRGYYNEQFF. This chain uses TRBV4-2 with TRBJ2-1, with TRBD1 matching over 7 bases. CDR3 length equals 15 residues. Germline values: CDR1 LGHNA, CDR2 YNFKEQ. Losses at the gene ends were 0 bases for V and 3 bases for J; bases not matched to a gene: 2.

V is TRBV7-2 and J is TRBJ1-2; the match to TRBD1 covers 7 bases. CDR3 length: 14 residues. Per germline, CDR1 SGHTA and CDR2 FQGNSA. V dropped 4 bases and J dropped 2; count of bases not matched to a gene: 4. The CDR3 nucleotides are TGTGCCAGCAGCTGGAAGGGACAGAACTATGGCTACACCTTC. Protein sequence: CASSWKGQNYGYTF.

To note about this clone: A read error may account for a junction end that differs from germline. Other DNA sequences in this sample translate to the same CDR3. The chain employs TRBV30 and TRBJ1-6, with a weak D call TRBD1 (5 bases). Per germline, CDR1 GTSNPN and CDR2 SVGIG (reference sequence). This CDR3 has 17 residues. CDR3 sequence reads: CAWSVGLGGAYNSPLHF. For the CDR3, the DNA is TGTGCCTGGAGTGTTGGGCTGGGGGGTGCCTATAATTCCCCCCTCCACTTT.

The chain uses TRBV2 and TRBJ1-1; 10 bases fit TRBD1. The ends lost 7 bases at V and 1 base at J; junction bases unmatched: 3. This CDR3 contains 14 residues. Germline V CDR1 and CDR2: SNHLY, FYNNEI. CDR3 sequence (DNA): TGTGCCAGCACCCGGGACAGGGGGAACACTGAAGCTTTCTTT. This gives the protein CASTRDRGNTEAFF.

The chain's CDR3 is CASSLTGPGNTIYF. Here the CDR3 DNA reads TGCGCCAGCAGCCTGACAGGCCCTGGAAACACCATATATTTT. The chain combines TRBV5-1 with TRBJ1-3; a possible D gene is TRBD1 (6 bases). The CDR3 is 14 amino acids. V shed 4 bases and J shed 2 bases, with 10 bases lying between them. Germline CDR1 reads SGHRS; CDR2 reads YFSETQ.

The gene calls are TRBV30 and TRBJ1-6; D is unclear. V dropped 3 bases and J dropped 7 bases, with 7 bases sitting between them. CDR1 and CDR2 (germline): GTSNPN, SVGIG (reference sequence). This CDR3 has 12 residues. CDR3 nucleotides: TGTGCCTGGAGCACAGAGAATTCACCCCTCCACTTT. Translated, it gives CAWSTENSPLHF.

Comments on this clone: An end of the junction differs from the germline gene, which may be a read error. The same CDR3 also results from other DNA sequences found in this sample. The rearrangement links TRBV7-3 to TRBJ2-1; possible D gene TRBD2, 6 bases. This CDR3 is 15 amino acids long. Germline lookup yields CDR1 SGHTA and CDR2 FQGTGA. CDR3 sequence (DNA): TGTGCTAGCAGTGGAGGGGTTGAGGGATACAATGAGCAGTTCTTC. This gives the protein CASSGGVEGYNEQFF.

V usage is TRBV5-1 and J usage is TRBJ1-1; the D gene is possibly TRBD1 (6 bases). This CDR3 contains 14 residues. CDR1 is SGHRS, CDR2 YFSETQ, per germline. V was pared by 4 bases and J by 5 bases, with 15 bases between. The CDR3, as DNA: TGCGCCAGCAGCATGGGCAGTACAGGGACTGAAGCTTTCTTT. Residues: CASSMGSTGTEAFF.

The chain has TRBV5-1 and TRBJ1-3, with a weak D call TRBD1 (6 bases). This CDR3 contains 14 residues. V was clipped by 4 bases and J by 0 bases, with 8 bases between them. From germline, CDR1 is SGHRS and CDR2 YFSETQ. CDR3 nucleotides: TGCGCCAGCAGCCGGGACAACTCTGGAAACACCATATATTTT. As protein: CASSRDNSGNTIYF. The variable domain in full, completed from reference TRBV5-1 and TRBJ1-3, reads KAGVTQTPRYLIKTRGQQVTLSCSPISGHRSVSWYQQTPGQGLQFLFEYFSETQRNKGNFPGRFSGRQFSNSRSEMNVSTLELGDSALYLCASSRDNSGNTIYFGEGSWLTVV.

V usage is TRBV6-5 and J usage is TRBJ1-2, with 9 bases that match TRBD1. There are 14 residues in the CDR3. Germline CDR1 MNHEY, CDR2 SVGAGI. Trimming cost V 5 bases and J 8 bases; bases outside gene matches: 9. For the CDR3, the DNA is TGTGCCAGCAGTACCGGGACAGGGACTCGAGGCTACACCTTC. The encoded protein is CASSTGTGTRGYTF.

This clone is a singleton in its sample. The V and J genes are TRBV5-4 and TRBJ2-2, with TRBD1 identical over 7 bases. The CDR3 is 17 residues long. The V and J ends lost 3 bases and 2 bases, in that order; junction bases with no gene match: 10. Germline V gene sequence: CDR1 SGHNT, CDR2 YYREEE (reference sequence). DNA of the CDR3: TGTGCCAGCAGCTCGAAATCCGGGACAGTTAACACCGGGGAGCTGTTTTTT. Its protein is CASSSKSGTVNTGELFF.

This clone has more than one count but fewer than ten. Other DNA sequences from this sample encode an identical CDR3 as well. The J gene is TRBJ1-2, the V gene TRBV6-5, with 8 bases fitting TRBD1. From germline, CDR1 is MNHEY and CDR2 SVGAGI. V dropped 2 bases and J dropped 4; count of bases not matched to a gene: 0. The CDR3 has 13 amino acids. The chain's CDR3 is CASSYDRGYGYTF. CDR3 DNA sequence: TGTGCCAGCAGTTACGACAGGGGCTATGGCTACACCTTC.

The genes are TRBV6-5 and TRBJ1-6; D ambiguous. Per the germline V gene, CDR1 is MNHEY and CDR2 is SVGAGI. The length of the CDR3 is 16 residues. V lost 2 bases and J lost 6, with 14 bases in between. The CDR3 coding sequence is TGTGCCAGCAGTTACCTCCCCCCGAGGAGTAATTCACCCCTCCACTTT. Translated: CASSYLPPRSNSPLHF.

J is TRBJ1-5 and V is TRBV18, with a possible D match to TRBD1 (6 bases). V dropped 2 bases and J dropped 6 bases, with 8 bases sitting between them. Germline V gene sequence: CDR1 KGHSH, CDR2 LQKENI. The CDR3 runs 13 residues. In nucleotides, the CDR3 is TGTGCCAGCTCACCAGGGGGGGCTCAGCCCCAGCATTTT. Its translation is CASSPGGAQPQHF.

This clone was seen a handful of times. This sequence joins TRBV23-1 and TRBJ2-6; D possibly corresponds to TRBD1 (6 bases). TRBV23-1 is labeled an ORF, and its function is uncertain. CDR3 length equals 21 residues. The ends were cut back, 4 bases at V and 0 bases at J, with 25 bases in the middle. CDR3 coding DNA: TGCGCCAGCAGTCGATACGAGCCGTCGGACAGCCCTCACTCTGGGGCCAACGTCCTGACTTTC. Amino acid sequence: CASSRYEPSDSPHSGANVLTF.

This clone showed up just a few times. The CDR3 loop reads CAWNLPGLAGGSTDTQYF. DNA of the CDR3: TGTGCCTGGAACCTACCGGGACTAGCGGGGGGGAGCACAGATACGCAGTATTTT. V usage is TRBV30 and J usage is TRBJ2-3, with 16 nucleotides matching TRBD2. V trimming: 4 bases; J trimming: 0 bases; junction bases outside the gene matches: 7. This CDR3 has 18 amino acids. Germline loops: CDR1 GTSNPN, CDR2 SVGIG (reference sequence).

The chain joins TRBV7-9 to TRBJ1-2, with a possible D match to TRBD1 (5 bases). There are 13 residues in the CDR3. From germline, CDR1 is SEHNR and CDR2 FQNEAQ (reference sequence). V shed 5 bases and J shed 7 bases, with 14 bases lying between them. The CDR3 nucleotides read TGTGCCAGCAGCATAAACCCACAGGCTGGCTACACCTTC. Amino acid sequence: CASSINPQAGYTF.

The genes are TRBV19 and TRBJ1-1; a possible D gene is TRBD1 (5 bases). CDR3 length equals 15 residues. Trimming took 5 bases from V and 4 from J, leaving 17 bases between them. CDR1 is LNHDA, CDR2 SQIVND, per germline (reference sequence). CDR3: CASSPSAGRGTEAFF. CDR3 sequence (DNA): TGTGCCAGTAGTCCATCCGCAGGAAGGGGCACTGAAGCTTTCTTT.